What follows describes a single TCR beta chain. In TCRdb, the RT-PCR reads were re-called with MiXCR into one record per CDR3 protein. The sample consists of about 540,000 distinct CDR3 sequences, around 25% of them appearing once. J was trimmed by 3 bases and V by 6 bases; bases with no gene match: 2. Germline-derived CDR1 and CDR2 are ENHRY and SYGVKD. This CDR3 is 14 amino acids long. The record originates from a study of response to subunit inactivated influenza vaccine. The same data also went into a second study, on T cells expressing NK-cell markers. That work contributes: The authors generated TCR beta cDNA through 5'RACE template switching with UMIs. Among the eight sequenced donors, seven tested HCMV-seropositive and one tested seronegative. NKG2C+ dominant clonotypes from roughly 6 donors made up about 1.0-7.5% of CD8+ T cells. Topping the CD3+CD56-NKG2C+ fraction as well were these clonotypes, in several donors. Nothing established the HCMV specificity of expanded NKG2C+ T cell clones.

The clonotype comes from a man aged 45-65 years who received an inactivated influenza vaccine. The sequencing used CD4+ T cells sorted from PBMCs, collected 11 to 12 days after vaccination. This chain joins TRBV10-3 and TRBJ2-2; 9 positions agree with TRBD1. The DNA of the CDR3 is TGTGCCATCAGGCGGACAGGGGACACCGGGGAGCTGTTTTTT. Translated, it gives CAIRRTGDTGELFF.